This T cell receptor (beta chain) was sequenced for a study of T cell repertoires in cytomegalovirus infection. Study-wide context: It was the public TCR beta signatures that indicated both CMV infection and matching HLA type.

One entry per CDR3 protein results from TCRdb running MiXCR on the reads. There are roughly 200,000 distinct CDR3 sequences in the sample; about 15% occur only once, and around 27% lies in the top ten. A remark on this clonotype: What it recognizes is unknown.

The CDR3 is made up of 11 amino acids. V was clipped by 6 bases and J by 14 bases, with 16 bases between them. General study results and limits: CMV carriers with the relevant HLA were identified by cumulative public TCR beta family frequency. CMV-specific TCR beta clonotypes restricted by HLA-C dominated the ex vivo response.

The origin of this receptor is a human donor in good health (CMV status not recorded). Some clones in this sample may be carry-over from other donors' samples. The chain recombines TRBV12-3 or TRBV12-4 with TRBJ1-1; no reliable D call. The sequencing input was CD8+ T cells from PBMCs. CDR3 loop: CASSLALWSFF. The CDR3 nucleotides read TGTGCCAGCAGCCTGGCCCTATGGAGCTTCTTT.